This T cell receptor (beta chain) was documented in a study of control samples from healthy donors and cancer patients. This clone was seen a few times. The V end was cut by 4 bases, the J end by 8 bases, with 8 bases between. This CDR3 is 11 amino acids long. Germline V lookup: CDR1 SGHTA, CDR2 FQGNSA. Sequencing was performed with immunoSEQ multiplex PCR; in TCRdb, only in-frame clones are kept and a portion is missing. The data contain roughly 130,000 clones, more than 85% of them singletons. The source material was PBMCs. The gene calls are TRBV7-2 and TRBJ1-2; D call uncertain. This clonotype originated in a man over 45 with head and neck cancer. The CDR3 is CASSSLGGYTF. The CDR3 DNA follows: TGTGCCAGCAGCTCCCTCGGAGGCTACACCTTC.